One and the same sample provided the 3 T cell receptor beta chains below, sequenced in a study of spatial heterogeneity in lung cancer. Each CDR3 protein gets one entry after TCRdb re-called the 5' RACE reads with MiXCR. The data show around 13,000 distinct CDR3 sequences, about 5% seen once. Time point described: sample taken at primary tumor resection. The authors sequenced whole RNA from tumor, nontumor lung or frozen PBMC without sorting. The source was lung tumor tissue, collected at surgery. These receptors all stem from a human donor with early-stage non-small cell lung cancer.

This clonotype was seen many times. Within a library made for alpha chains, this beta chain is off target, and its count is uninformative. The chain has TRBV9 and TRBJ2-1, with D uncertain. This CDR3 is built from 15 residues. V lost 0 bases to trimming and J lost 0 bases, with 7 bases between them. Germline V gene sequence: CDR1 SGDLS, CDR2 YYNGEE. CDR3 region: CASSVGGNSYNEQFF. In DNA, the CDR3 is TGTGCCAGCAGCGTAGGCGGAAACTCCTACAATGAGCAGTTCTTC.

This clonotype was detected once. Since the library was made to target alpha chains, this beta chain is a stray read and its abundance is not meaningful. V usage is TRBV20-1 and J usage is TRBJ2-3; 9 bases map to TRBD2. The CDR3 is made up of 14 amino acids. CDR1 and CDR2 (germline): DFQATT, SNEGSKA (reference sequence). The ends lost 6 bases at V and 4 bases at J; junction bases unmatched: 8. The CDR3 here is CSALPGLASDTQYF. The CDR3, as DNA: TGCAGTGCCCTGCCGGGACTAGCATCAGATACGCAGTATTTT.

This clonotype has ten or more counts. The library was built for alpha chains, so this beta chain is an off-target read and its size means little. V gene TRBV6-2 or TRBV6-3 combines with J gene TRBJ2-1, with D tentatively TRBD1 (5 bases). The V end lost 6 bases, the J end lost 6 bases, and 21 bases lay between the germline ends. The CDR3 length is 16 residues. Germline V gene sequence: CDR1 MNHEY, CDR2 SVGEGT. CDR3: CASSSPRLSRVNEQFF. The CDR3 DNA is TGTGCCAGCAGCTCCCCCCGTCTAAGCAGGGTCAATGAGCAGTTCTTC.